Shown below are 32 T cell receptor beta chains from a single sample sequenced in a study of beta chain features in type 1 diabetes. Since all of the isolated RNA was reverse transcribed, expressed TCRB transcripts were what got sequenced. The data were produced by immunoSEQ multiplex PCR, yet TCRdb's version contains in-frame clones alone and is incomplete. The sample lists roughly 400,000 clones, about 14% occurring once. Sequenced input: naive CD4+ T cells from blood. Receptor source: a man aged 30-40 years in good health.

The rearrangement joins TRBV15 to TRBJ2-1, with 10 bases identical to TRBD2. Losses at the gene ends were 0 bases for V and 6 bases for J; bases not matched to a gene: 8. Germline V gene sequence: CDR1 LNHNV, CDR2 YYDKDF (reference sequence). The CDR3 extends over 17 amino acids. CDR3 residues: CATSRDPVSGRANEQFF. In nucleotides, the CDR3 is TGTGCCACCAGCAGAGATCCCGTAAGCGGGAGGGCCAATGAGCAGTTCTTC. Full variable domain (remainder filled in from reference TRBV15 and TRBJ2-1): DAMVIQNPRYQVTQFGKPVTLSCSQTLNHNVMYWYQQKSSQAPKLLFHYYDKDFNNEADTPDNFQSRRPNTSFCFLDIRSPGLGDTAMYLCATSRDPVSGRANEQFFGPGTRLTVL.

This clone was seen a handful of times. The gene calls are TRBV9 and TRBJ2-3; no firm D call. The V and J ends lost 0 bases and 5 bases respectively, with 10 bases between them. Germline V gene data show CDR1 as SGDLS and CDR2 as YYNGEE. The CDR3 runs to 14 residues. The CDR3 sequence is CASSVDPAVDTQYF. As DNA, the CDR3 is TGTGCCAGCAGCGTAGACCCCGCTGTAGATACGCAGTATTTT.

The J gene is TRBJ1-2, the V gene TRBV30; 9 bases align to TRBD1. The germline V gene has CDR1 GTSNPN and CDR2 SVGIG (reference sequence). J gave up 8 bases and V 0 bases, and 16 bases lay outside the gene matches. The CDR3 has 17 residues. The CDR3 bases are TGTGCCTGGAGTGTACTGATGGGGGACAGGGAACGAGGAGGCTACACCTTC. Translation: CAWSVLMGDRERGGYTF.

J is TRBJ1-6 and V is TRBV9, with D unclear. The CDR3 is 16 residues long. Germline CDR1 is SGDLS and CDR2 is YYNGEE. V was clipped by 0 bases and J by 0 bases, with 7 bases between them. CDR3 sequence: CASSVDGSSYNSPLHF. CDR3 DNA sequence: TGTGCCAGCAGCGTAGACGGGAGCTCCTATAATTCACCCCTCCACTTT.

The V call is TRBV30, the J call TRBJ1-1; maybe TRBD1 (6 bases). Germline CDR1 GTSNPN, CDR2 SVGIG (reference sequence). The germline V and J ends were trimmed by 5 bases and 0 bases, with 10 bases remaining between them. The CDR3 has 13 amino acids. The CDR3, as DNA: TGTGCCTGGGGGACACCCATGAACACTGAAGCTTTCTTT. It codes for CAWGTPMNTEAFF.

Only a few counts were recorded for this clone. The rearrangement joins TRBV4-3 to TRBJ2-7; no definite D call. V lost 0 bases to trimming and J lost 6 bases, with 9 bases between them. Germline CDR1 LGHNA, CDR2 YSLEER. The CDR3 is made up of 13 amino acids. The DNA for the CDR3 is TGCGCCAGCAGCCAAGATTTGTATTCCGAGCAGTACTTC. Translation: CASSQDLYSEQYF.

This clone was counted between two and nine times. The DNA for the CDR3 is TGTGCCAGCAGCGACACGGGTGGACTTGGAGGCTACACCTTC. Protein: CASSDTGGLGGYTF. The rearrangement links TRBV25-1 to TRBJ1-2, with D unclear. V was clipped by 6 bases and J by 8 bases, with 19 bases between them. The CDR3 extends over 14 amino acids. Germline V gives CDR1 MGHDK, CDR2 SYGVNS.

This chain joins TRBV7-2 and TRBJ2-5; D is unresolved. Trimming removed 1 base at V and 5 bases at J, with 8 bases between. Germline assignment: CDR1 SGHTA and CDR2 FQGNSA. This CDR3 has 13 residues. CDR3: CASSLGLGETQYF. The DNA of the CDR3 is TGTGCCAGCAGCTTAGGGCTTGGGGAGACCCAGTACTTC.

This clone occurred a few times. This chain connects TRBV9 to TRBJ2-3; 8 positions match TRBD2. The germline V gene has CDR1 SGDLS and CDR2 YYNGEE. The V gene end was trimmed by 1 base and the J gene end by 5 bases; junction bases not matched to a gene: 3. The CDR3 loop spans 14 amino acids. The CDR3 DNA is TGTGCCAGCAGCGTAAGGGCGGGGGGAGATACGCAGTATTTT. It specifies CASSVRAGGDTQYF.

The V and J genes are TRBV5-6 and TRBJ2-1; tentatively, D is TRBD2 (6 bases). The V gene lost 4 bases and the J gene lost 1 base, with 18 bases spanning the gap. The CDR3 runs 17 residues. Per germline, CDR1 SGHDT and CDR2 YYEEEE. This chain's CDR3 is CASSPISGEGSYNEQFF. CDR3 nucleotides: TGTGCCAGCAGCCCGATATCGGGAGAGGGATCCTACAATGAGCAGTTCTTC.

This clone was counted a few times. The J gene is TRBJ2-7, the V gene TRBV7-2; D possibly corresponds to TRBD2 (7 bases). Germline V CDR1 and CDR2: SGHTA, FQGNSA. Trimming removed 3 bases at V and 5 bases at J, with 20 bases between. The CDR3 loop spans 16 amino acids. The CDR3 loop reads CASSFSRGAIGHEQYV. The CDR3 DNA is TGTGCCAGCAGCTTCTCCCGGGGGGCCATAGGACACGAGCAGTACGTC.

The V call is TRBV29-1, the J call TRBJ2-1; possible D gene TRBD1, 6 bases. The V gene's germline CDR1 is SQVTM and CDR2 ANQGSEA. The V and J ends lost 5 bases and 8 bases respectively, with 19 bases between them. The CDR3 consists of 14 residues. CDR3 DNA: TGCAGCGTTTGTTACGGGACACGTCACGATGAGCAGTTCTTC. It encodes CSVCYGTRHDEQFF.

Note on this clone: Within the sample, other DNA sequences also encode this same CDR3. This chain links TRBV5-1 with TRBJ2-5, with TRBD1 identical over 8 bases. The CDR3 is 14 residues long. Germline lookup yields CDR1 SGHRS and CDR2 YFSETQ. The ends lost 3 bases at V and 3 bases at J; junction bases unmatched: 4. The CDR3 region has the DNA TGCGCCAGCAGCTCAAGGACAGGGAAAGAGACCCAGTACTTC. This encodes CASSSRTGKETQYF.

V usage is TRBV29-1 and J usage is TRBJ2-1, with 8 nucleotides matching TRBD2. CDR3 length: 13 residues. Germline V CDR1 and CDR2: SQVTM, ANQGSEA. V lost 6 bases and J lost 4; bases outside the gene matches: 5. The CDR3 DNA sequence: TGCAGCGTCGGGGGGGTCCAATACAATGAGCAGTTCTTC. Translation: CSVGGVQYNEQFF.

The CDR3 nucleotides read TGTGCCATCAGTGCAGGGACTAGCGGAAACAATGAGCAGTTCTTC. Its translation: CAISAGTSGNNEQFF. This rearrangement joins TRBV10-3 to TRBJ2-1, with 11 bases that match TRBD2. The germline gives CDR1 ENHRY, CDR2 SYGVKD. This CDR3 region has 15 residues. The V and J ends lost 4 bases and 5 bases, in that order; junction bases with no gene match: 4.

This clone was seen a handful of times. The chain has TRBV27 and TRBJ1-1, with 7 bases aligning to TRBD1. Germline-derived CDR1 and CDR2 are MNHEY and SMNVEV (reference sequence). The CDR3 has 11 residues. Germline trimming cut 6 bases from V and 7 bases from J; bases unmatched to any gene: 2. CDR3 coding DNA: TGTGCCAGCAGAAGGACAGGTGAAGCTTTCTTT. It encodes CASRRTGEAFF.

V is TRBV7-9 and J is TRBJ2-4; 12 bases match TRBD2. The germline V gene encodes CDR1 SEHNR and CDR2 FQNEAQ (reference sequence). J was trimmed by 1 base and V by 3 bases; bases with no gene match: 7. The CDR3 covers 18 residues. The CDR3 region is CASSFWTSGIKAKNIQYF. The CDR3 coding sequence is TGTGCCAGCAGCTTCTGGACTAGCGGGATAAAGGCCAAAAACATTCAGTACTTC.

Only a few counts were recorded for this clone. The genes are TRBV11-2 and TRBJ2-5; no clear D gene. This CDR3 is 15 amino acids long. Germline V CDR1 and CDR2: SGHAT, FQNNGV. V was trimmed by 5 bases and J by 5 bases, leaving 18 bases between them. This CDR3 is CASSPRQVNRETQYF. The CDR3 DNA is TGTGCCAGCAGCCCCCGGCAGGTTAATCGGGAGACCCAGTACTTC.

The CDR3 DNA follows: TGTGCCAGCAGCCAAGTAGGTACAGGGGGATTAAACGAGCAGTACTTC. Amino acids: CASSQVGTGGLNEQYF. J is TRBJ2-7 and V is TRBV14; 8 bases fit TRBD1. The V and J ends lost 1 base and 5 bases, in that order; junction bases with no gene match: 10. The CDR3 has 16 amino acids. Germline loops: CDR1 SGHDN, CDR2 FVKESK.

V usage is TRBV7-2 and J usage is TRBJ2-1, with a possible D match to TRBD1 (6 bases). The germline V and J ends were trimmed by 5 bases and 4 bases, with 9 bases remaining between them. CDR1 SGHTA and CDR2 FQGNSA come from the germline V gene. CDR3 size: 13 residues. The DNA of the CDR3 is TGTGCCAGCAGCCCCGGACAGTACAATGAGCAGTTCTTC. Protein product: CASSPGQYNEQFF.

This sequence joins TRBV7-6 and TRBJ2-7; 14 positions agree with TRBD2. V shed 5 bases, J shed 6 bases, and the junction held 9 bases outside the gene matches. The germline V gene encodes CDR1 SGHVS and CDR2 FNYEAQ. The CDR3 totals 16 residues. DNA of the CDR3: TGTGCCAGCAGCCGAGGACTAGCGGGGGGACTTTGCGAGCAGTACGTC. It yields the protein CASSRGLAGGLCEQYV.

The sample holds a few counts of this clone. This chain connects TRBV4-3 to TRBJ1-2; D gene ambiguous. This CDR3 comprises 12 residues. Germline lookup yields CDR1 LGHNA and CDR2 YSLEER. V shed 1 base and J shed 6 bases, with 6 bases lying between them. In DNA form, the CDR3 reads TGCGCCAGCAGCCAAGTAGGGAATGGCTACACCTTC. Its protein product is CASSQVGNGYTF.

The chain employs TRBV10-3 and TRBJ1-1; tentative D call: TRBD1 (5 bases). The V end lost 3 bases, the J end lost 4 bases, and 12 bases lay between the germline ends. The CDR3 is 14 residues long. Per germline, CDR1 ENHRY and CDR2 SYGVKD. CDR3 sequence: CAISEGVERTEAFF. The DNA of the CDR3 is TGTGCCATCAGTGAAGGGGTGGAGCGCACTGAAGCTTTCTTT.

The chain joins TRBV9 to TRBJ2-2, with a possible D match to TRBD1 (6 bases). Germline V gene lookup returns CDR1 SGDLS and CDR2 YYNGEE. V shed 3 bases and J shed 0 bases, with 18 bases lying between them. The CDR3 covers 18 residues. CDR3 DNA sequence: TGTGCCAGCAGCGCCGGAGACAGGACGTACGCGAACACCGGGGAGCTGTTTTTT. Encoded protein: CASSAGDRTYANTGELFF. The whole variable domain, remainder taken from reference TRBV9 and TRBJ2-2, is DSGVTQTPKHLITATGQRVTLRCSPRSGDLSVYWYQQSLDQGLQFLIQYYNGEERAKGNILERFSAQQFPDLHSELNLSSLELGDSALYFCASSAGDRTYANTGELFFGEGSRLTVL.

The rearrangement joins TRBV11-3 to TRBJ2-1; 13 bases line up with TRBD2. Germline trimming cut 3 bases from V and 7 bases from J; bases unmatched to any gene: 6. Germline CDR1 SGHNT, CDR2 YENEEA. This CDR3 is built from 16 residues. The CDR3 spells CASSLRLAGGLNEQFF. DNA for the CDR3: TGTGCCAGCAGCTTGAGACTAGCGGGGGGACTTAATGAGCAGTTCTTC.

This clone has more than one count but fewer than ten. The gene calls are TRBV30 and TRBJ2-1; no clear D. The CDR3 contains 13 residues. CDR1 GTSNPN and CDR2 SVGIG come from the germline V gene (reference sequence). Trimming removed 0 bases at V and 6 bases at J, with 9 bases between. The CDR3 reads CAWSVQVGNEQFF. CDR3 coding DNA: TGTGCCTGGAGTGTCCAGGTGGGCAATGAGCAGTTCTTC.

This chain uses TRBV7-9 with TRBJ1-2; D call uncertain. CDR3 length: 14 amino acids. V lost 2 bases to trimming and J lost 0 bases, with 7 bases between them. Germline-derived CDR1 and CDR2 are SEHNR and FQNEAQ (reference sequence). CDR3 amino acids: CASSLTTPNYGYTF. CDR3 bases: TGTGCCAGCAGCTTAACGACACCTAACTATGGCTACACCTTC.

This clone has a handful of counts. The DNA of the CDR3 is TGTGCCAGCAGTTACGAGGGACACGCCAACGTCCTGACTTTC. This gives the protein CASSYEGHANVLTF. The V gene is TRBV6-5, the J gene TRBJ2-6, with D possibly being TRBD1 (6 bases). The CDR3 has 14 residues. V lost 2 bases and J 7 bases, leaving 9 bases between the germline ends. Germline V gene sequence: CDR1 MNHEY, CDR2 SVGAGI.

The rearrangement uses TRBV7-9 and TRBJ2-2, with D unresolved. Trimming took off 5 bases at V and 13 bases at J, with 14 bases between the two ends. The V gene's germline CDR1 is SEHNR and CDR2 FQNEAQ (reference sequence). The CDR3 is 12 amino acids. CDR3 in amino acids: CASSPFPEWLFF. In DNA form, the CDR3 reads TGTGCCAGCAGCCCCTTTCCAGAATGGCTGTTTTTT.

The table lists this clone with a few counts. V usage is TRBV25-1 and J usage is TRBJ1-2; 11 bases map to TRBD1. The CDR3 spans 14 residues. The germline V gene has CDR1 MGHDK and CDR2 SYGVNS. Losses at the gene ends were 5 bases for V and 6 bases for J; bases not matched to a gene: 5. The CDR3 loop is CASSRTGGSDGYTF. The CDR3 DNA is TGTGCCAGCAGTCGGACAGGGGGCTCCGATGGCTACACCTTC.

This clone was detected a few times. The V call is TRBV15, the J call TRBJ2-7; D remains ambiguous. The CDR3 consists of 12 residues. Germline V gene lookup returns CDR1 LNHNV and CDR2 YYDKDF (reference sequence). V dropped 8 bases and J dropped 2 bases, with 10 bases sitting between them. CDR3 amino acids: CATLGSTYEQYF. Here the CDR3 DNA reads TGTGCCACCTTAGGTAGTACCTACGAGCAGTACTTC.

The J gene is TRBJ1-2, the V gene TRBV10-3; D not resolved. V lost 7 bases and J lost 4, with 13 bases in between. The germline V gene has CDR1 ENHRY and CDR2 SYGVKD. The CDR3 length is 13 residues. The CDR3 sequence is CAIMGGGLYGYTF. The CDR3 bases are TGTGCCATCATGGGAGGAGGACTCTATGGCTACACCTTC.